The rows below give T cell receptor beta chains drawn from one sample of a study of blood T cell repertoires in COVID-19. Profiling relied on immunoSEQ multiplex PCR, and the TCRdb table lists in-frame clones only, not all of them. The sample includes about 150,000 clones, around four fifths of them seen just once. Input material: peripheral blood. The origin of the receptors is a man in his 70s with acute or convalescent COVID-19. CDR3s include the opening cysteine and the closing phenylalanine or tryptophan. D genes are given only for firm matches. Only some rows state a clone size, as once, few, many or a class for expanded clones.

size,J,D,V,DNA,CDR3
many,TRBJ2-7,NA,TRBV3-1/TRBV3-2,TGTGCCAGCAGCCTCGGGTACGAGCAGTACTTC,CASSLGYEQYF
NA,TRBJ1-2,TRBD1,TRBV7-9,TGTGCCAGCAGCTTAGCCGGGACAGTCGGCTACACCTTC,CASSLAGTVGYTF
NA,TRBJ1-1,NA,TRBV18,TGTGCCAGCTCACCCCAGGAAAATGAAGCTTTCTTT,CASSPQENEAFF
NA,TRBJ1-2,TRBD1,TRBV19,TGTGCCAGTAGTGCCCACAGGGGTGGCTACACCTTC,CASSAHRGGYTF
NA,TRBJ2-1,TRBD1,TRBV24-1,TGTGCCACCAGTGACGCACAGGGGGCTTACGAGCAGTTCTTC,CATSDAQGAYEQFF
NA,TRBJ2-7,NA,TRBV5-6,TGTGCCAGCAGCAAGGTTCTCGGGGTAGCGGTCTACGAGCAGTACTTC,CASSKVLGVAVYEQYF
NA,TRBJ2-5,TRBD2,TRBV7-2,TGTGCCAGCAAGGAGACTAGCGGGCGCCAAGAGACCCAGTACTTC,CASKETSGRQETQYF
NA,TRBJ1-4,NA,TRBV5-4,TGTGCCAGCAGCTCATCGGGGGAGGGAAAGAAACTGTTTTTT,CASSSSGEGKKLFF
NA,TRBJ2-1,TRBD2,TRBV7-9,TGTGCCAGCAGCTTAGGGGCCCTCCGACTAGCGGGAGGTATCAATGAGCAGTTCTTC,CASSLGALRLAGGINEQFF
NA,TRBJ1-1,NA,TRBV28,TGTGCCAGCAGCCCAACCCAGCGGCGGGGGCTTTTGGGCACTGAAGCTTTCTTT,CASSPTQRRGLLGTEAFF
NA,TRBJ1-5,TRBD1,TRBV30,TGTGCCTGGAGTGTTAGAGGGGGCGGCCAGCCCCAGCATTTT,CAWSVRGGGQPQHF
once,TRBJ2-3,TRBD2,TRBV24-1,TGTGCCACCAGTCCCAGCGGGAGTGCTACAGATACGCAGTATTTT,CATSPSGSATDTQYF
few,TRBJ2-1,NA,TRBV11-2,TGTGCCAGCAGCTTTCGGGGGTCCGCACATTCATACAATGAGCAGTTCTTC,CASSFRGSAHSYNEQFF
NA,TRBJ2-7,TRBD1,TRBV5-1,TGCGCCAGCAGCTTGTTTCAGACAGGGGGTGCCTACGAGCAGTACTTC,CASSLFQTGGAYEQYF
NA,TRBJ1-5,NA,TRBV12-5,TGTGCTAGTGGTTACACGGACAGAAATCAGCCCCAGCATTTT,CASGYTDRNQPQHF
NA,TRBJ1-2,NA,TRBV11-2,TGTGCCAGCAGCCCCCAGAACTATGGCTACACCTTC,CASSPQNYGYTF
NA,TRBJ2-3,TRBD1,TRBV7-9,TGTGCCAGCAGCTTAGACAGGGGGACAATGGATACGCAGTATTTT,CASSLDRGTMDTQYF
few,TRBJ2-1,TRBD1,TRBV7-9,TGTGCCAGCAGCACCGGGACAGGGGGCTGGTTGGATGAGCAGTTCTTC,CASSTGTGGWLDEQFF
NA,TRBJ1-2,TRBD1,TRBV5-5,TGTGCCAGCAGCTTTGAGAGGACAGGGCAAGGCTACACCTTC,CASSFERTGQGYTF
NA,TRBJ2-3,NA,TRBV24-1,TGTGCCACCAGTGACTCTAGGGGCCTTCAAGGTTCTGATACGCAGTATTTT,CATSDSRGLQGSDTQYF
NA,TRBJ2-7,NA,TRBV4-2,TGTGCCAGCAGCCCCTTCGACGGGGGAGACGAGCAGTACTTC,CASSPFDGGDEQYF
NA,TRBJ2-1,TRBD1,TRBV5-1,TGCGCCAGCAGCTTGGCGACAGGGGAATACCCTACAGGGGAGCAGTTCTTC,CASSLATGEYPTGEQFF
NA,TRBJ2-5,NA,TRBV5-1,TGCGCCAGCAGCTTGGCACTAGGAGAGACCCAGTACTTC,CASSLALGETQYF
NA,TRBJ1-6,TRBD1,TRBV5-1,TGCGCCAGCAGCAATGCCGGGACAGGGAATTCACCCCTCCACTTT,CASSNAGTGNSPLHF